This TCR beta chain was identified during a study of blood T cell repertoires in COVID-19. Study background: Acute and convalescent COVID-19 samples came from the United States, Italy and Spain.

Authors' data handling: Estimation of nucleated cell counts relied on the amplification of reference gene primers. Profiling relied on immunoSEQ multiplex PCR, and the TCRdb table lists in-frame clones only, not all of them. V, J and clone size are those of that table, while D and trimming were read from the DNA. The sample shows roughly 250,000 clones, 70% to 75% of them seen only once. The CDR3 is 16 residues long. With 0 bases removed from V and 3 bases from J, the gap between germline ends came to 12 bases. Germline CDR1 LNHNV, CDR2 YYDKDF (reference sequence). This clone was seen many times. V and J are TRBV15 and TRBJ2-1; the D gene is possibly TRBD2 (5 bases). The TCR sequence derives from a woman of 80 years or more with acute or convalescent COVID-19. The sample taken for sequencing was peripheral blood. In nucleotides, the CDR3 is TGTGCCACCAGCAGAGAGTCCCCGGGAATCTACAATGAGCAGTTCTTC. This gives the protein CATSRESPGIYNEQFF.